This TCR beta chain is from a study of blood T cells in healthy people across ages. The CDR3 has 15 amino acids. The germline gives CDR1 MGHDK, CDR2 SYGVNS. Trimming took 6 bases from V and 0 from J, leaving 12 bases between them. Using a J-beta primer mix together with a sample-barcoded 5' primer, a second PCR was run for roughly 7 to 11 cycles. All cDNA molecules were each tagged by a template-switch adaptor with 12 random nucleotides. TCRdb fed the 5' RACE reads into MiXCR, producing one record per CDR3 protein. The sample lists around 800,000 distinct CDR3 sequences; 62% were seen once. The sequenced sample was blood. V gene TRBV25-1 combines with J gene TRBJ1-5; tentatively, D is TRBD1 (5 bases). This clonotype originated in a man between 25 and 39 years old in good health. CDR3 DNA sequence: TGTGCCAGCAGAGGGAAGGACATTAGCAATCAGCCCCAGCATTTT. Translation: CASRGKDISNQPQHF.